These 18 T cell receptor beta chains originate from one sample sequenced in a study of T cell responses to AZD1222 COVID-19 vaccine. Produced via immunoSEQ multiplex PCR; TCRdb's table is partial and in-frame only. The sample lists 130,000 or so clones, roughly 86% occurring once. The sequencing used peripheral blood, collected on day 0 of AZD1222 vaccination. The receptors originated from an adult in good health.

CDR3 region: CASSFSGSDYEQYF. The CDR3 nucleotides read TGTGCCAGCAGTTTTAGCGGGAGCGACTACGAGCAGTACTTC. The V gene is TRBV27, the J gene TRBJ2-7, with 9 bases fitting TRBD2. Germline loops: CDR1 MNHEY, CDR2 SMNVEV (reference sequence). The CDR3 consists of 14 residues. With 3 bases clipped from V and 3 bases from J, the junction kept 3 bases outside the gene matches.

The V call is TRBV7-9, the J call TRBJ1-1; tentatively, D is TRBD1 (5 bases). The CDR3 spans 13 residues. V was cut by 6 bases and J by 1 base, with 9 bases left in between. Germline CDR1 is SEHNR and CDR2 is FQNEAQ (reference sequence). CDR3 nucleotide sequence: TGTGCCAGCAGTTCCAGGGCGAACACTGAAGCTTTCTTT. Translating it yields CASSSRANTEAFF.

The chain combines TRBV27 with TRBJ1-4; D remains ambiguous. From germline, CDR1 is MNHEY and CDR2 SMNVEV (reference sequence). The V and J ends lost 3 bases and 4 bases respectively, with 9 bases between them. The CDR3 sequence is 14 residues long. The CDR3 is CASSFFASNEKLFF. In nucleotides, the CDR3 is TGTGCCAGCAGTTTTTTCGCCAGTAATGAAAAACTGTTTTTT.

Remarks on this clone: A junction end diverges from the germline sequence, so it may reflect a read error. The rearrangement uses TRBV27 and TRBJ1-1, with 7 bases matching TRBD1. The CDR3 totals 13 residues. Germline V CDR1 and CDR2: MNHEY, SMNVEV (reference sequence). DNA for the CDR3: TGTGCCAGCAGTTTAGCTTCGGACAGGCCATCCCTCTTT. As protein: CASSLASDRPSLF.

The chain combines TRBV6-2 or TRBV6-3 with TRBJ2-1; D possibly corresponds to TRBD2 (6 bases). Germline CDR1 MNHEY, CDR2 SVGEGT. Deletions cut 6 bases from V and 8 bases from J, with 17 bases between. There are 14 residues in the CDR3. CDR3 sequence (DNA): TGTGCCAGCAGCTCCGGGGCGGGACCGGATGAGCAGTTCTTC. This gives the protein CASSSGAGPDEQFF.

The chain is built from TRBV5-1 and TRBJ1-2; D may be TRBD1 (6 bases). CDR3 size: 16 residues. V lost 0 bases to trimming and J lost 6 bases, with 18 bases between them. Looked up from germline, CDR1 is SGHRS and CDR2 is YFSETQ. The CDR3 spells CASSLVSGGARNGYTF. In DNA, the CDR3 is TGCGCCAGCAGCTTGGTTTCGGGGGGCGCGAGGAATGGCTACACCTTC.

The chain uses TRBV7-2 and TRBJ2-2, with 10 bases matching TRBD2. After removal of 2 bases from V and 6 bases from J, the junction contained 6 bases not matched to a gene. This CDR3 has 16 amino acids. Germline loops: CDR1 SGHTA, CDR2 FQGNSA. Here the CDR3 DNA reads TGTGCCAGCAGCTTATTGTCCAGCGGGGGGGCCGGGGAGCTGTTTTTT. As protein: CASSLLSSGGAGELFF.

V and J are TRBV30 and TRBJ2-1; unclear D gene. The germline gives CDR1 GTSNPN, CDR2 SVGIG (reference sequence). This CDR3 comprises 13 residues. Trimming removed 3 bases from V and 6 bases from J, with 12 bases in between. The CDR3 DNA is TGTGCCTGGAGCCCCGAAAGTTCCAATGAGCAGTTCTTC. It translates to CAWSPESSNEQFF.

The chain combines TRBV19 with TRBJ2-2; 11 bases match TRBD2. V lost 5 bases, J lost 4 bases, and 3 bases stayed unmatched. In germline, CDR1 is LNHDA, CDR2 SQIVND (reference sequence). The length of the CDR3 is 15 residues. CDR3 protein: CASSPGLAGTGELFF. CDR3 DNA: TGTGCCAGTAGTCCCGGACTAGCGGGCACCGGGGAGCTGTTTTTT.

This chain connects TRBV23-1 to TRBJ2-3; no clear D gene. TRBV23-1 is an open reading frame whose function is uncertain. V gave up 3 bases and J gave up 14 bases, with 12 bases separating them. The CDR3 is made up of 11 amino acids. This CDR3 reads CASSHAPWAYF. The CDR3 DNA sequence: TGCGCCAGCAGTCACGCCCCGTGGGCGTATTTT.

CDR3 loop: CASSPAGNTGELFF. The CDR3, as DNA: TGTGCCAGCAGCCCAGCGGGGAACACCGGGGAGCTGTTTTTT. The chain carries TRBV7-3 and TRBJ2-2, with D maybe TRBD2 (6 bases). This CDR3 spans 14 amino acids. In germline, CDR1 is SGHTA, CDR2 FQGTGA. V was shortened by 5 bases and J by 1 base, with 8 bases between the two germline ends.

The CDR3, as DNA: TGCGCCAGCACCCTGGAGGGGGGTAGCTACGAGCAGTACTTC. Amino acid sequence: CASTLEGGSYEQYF. The chain links TRBV5-1 to TRBJ2-7; D could derive from TRBD1 or TRBD2 (6 bases each). The CDR3 loop spans 14 amino acids. The germline CDR1 and CDR2 sequences are SGHRS and YFSETQ. The germline V and J ends were trimmed by 6 bases and 3 bases, with 16 bases remaining between them.

Remarks on this clone: At the DNA level, this CDR3 is encoded by other sequences in the same sample as well. The chain has TRBV18 and TRBJ2-3; D remains ambiguous. V dropped 3 bases and J dropped 0 bases, with 4 bases sitting between them. The CDR3 contains 13 residues. Germline V gene data show CDR1 as KGHSH and CDR2 as LQKENI. DNA for the CDR3: TGTGCCAGCTCACCCCCTAGCACAGATACGCAGTATTTT. Protein: CASSPPSTDTQYF.

Only a few counts were recorded for this clone. CDR3 sequence: CASSLGLRQGEDYGYTF. The CDR3 DNA is TGTGCCAGCAGCTTGGGTTTACGACAGGGGGAGGACTATGGCTACACCTTC. The J gene is TRBJ1-2, the V gene TRBV5-6, with TRBD1 identical over 9 bases. Germline CDR1 and CDR2: SGHDT and YYEEEE. The CDR3 consists of 17 residues. V was pared by 0 bases and J by 3 bases, with 9 bases of the junction left unmatched.

This clone occurred once. This chain connects TRBV30 to TRBJ2-5; 9 nucleotides line up with TRBD2. CDR1 is GTSNPN, CDR2 SVGIG, per germline (reference sequence). CDR3 length equals 14 residues. With 0 bases clipped from V and 5 bases from J, the junction kept 4 bases outside the gene matches. In nucleotides, the CDR3 is TGTGCCTGGAGTGTAGCGGGAGGCGGGGAGACCCAGTACTTC. Translated: CAWSVAGGGETQYF.

The chain uses TRBV30 and TRBJ2-7; tentatively, D is TRBD1 (6 bases). V dropped 0 bases and J dropped 12 bases, with 15 bases sitting between them. This CDR3 comprises 12 residues. The germline gives CDR1 GTSNPN, CDR2 SVGIG (reference sequence). CDR3 coding DNA: TGTGCCTGGAGTGTATCCCGGGACAAAGGGTACTTC. The encoded protein is CAWSVSRDKGYF.

This clone came up once. This chain links TRBV27 with TRBJ2-1, with TRBD2 identical over 9 bases. The germline gives CDR1 MNHEY, CDR2 SMNVEV (reference sequence). CDR3 length: 16 residues. Trimming removed 3 bases from V and 0 bases from J; junction bases left unmatched: 3. CDR3 protein: CASSFLRGGSYNEQFF. The CDR3 coding sequence is TGTGCCAGCAGTTTTCTGCGGGGGGGCTCCTACAATGAGCAGTTCTTC.

CDR3 region: CASRGEESPLHF. The CDR3 nucleotides are TGTGCCTCCCGGGGGGAGGAGTCACCCCTCCACTTT. This chain connects TRBV2 to TRBJ1-6; D is perhaps TRBD1 (5 bases). The V gene's germline CDR1 is SNHLY and CDR2 FYNNEI. The germline V and J ends were trimmed by 11 bases and 10 bases, with 15 bases remaining between them. This CDR3 is built from 12 residues. Complete variable domain (other parts from reference TRBV2 and TRBJ1-6): EPEVTQTPSHQVTQMGQEVILRCVPISNHLYFYWYRQILGQKVEFLVSFYNNEISEKSEIFDDQFSVERPDGSNFTLKIRSTKLEDSAMYFCASRGEESPLHFGNGTRLTVT.